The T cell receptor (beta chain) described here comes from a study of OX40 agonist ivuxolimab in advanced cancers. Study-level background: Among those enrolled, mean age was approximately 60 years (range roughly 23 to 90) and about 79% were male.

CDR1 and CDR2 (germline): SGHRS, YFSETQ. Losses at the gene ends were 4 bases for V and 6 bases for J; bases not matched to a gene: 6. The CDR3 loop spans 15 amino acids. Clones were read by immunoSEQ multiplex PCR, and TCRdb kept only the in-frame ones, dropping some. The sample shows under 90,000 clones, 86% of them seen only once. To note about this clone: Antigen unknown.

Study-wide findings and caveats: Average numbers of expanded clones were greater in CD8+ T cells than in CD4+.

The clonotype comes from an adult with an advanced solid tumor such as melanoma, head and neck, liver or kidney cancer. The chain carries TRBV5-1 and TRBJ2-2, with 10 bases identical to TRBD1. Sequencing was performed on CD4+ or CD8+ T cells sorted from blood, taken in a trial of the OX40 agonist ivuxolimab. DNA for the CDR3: TGCGCCAGCAGCCCCCGACAGGGGGCGGCCGGGGAGCTGTTTTTT. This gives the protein CASSPRQGAAGELFF.